This TCR beta chain derives from a study of shared clonotypes between healthy human individuals. Repertoires were generated with immunoSEQ multiplex PCR, while TCRdb's copy carries only in-frame clones and drops some. This sample yields 2 million to 2.5 million clones, of which 90% to 95% are seen a single time; 0.36% belongs to the top ten. Germline V gene sequence: CDR1 MDHEN, CDR2 SYDVKM. The CDR3 extends over 12 amino acids. J was trimmed by 8 bases and V by 8 bases; bases with no gene match: 6. Note on this clone: What it binds is not known.

General study results and limits: Sequencing depth was expected to influence donor clonotype sharing.

The origin of this receptor is a man aged 18 to 30 in good health. Some clones in this sample may be carry-over from other donors' samples. Sequencing used naive CD4+ T cells from PBMCs. Subset of the sample: CD45RA+ positively selected. The chain couples TRBV28 to TRBJ2-3; 8 positions match TRBD2. CDR3 sequence (DNA): TGTGCCAGCCAGACTAGCGTGGGTACGCAGTATTTT. Translated, it gives CASQTSVGTQYF.